Listed below are T cell receptor beta chains from one sample, sequenced in a study of OX40 agonist ivuxolimab in advanced cancers. The table came from immunoSEQ multiplex PCR; TCRdb's copy has only in-frame clones and leaves some out. Here the sample spans about 50,000 clones, roughly three quarters being singletons. The source material was CD4+ or CD8+ T cells sorted from blood, sampled in a trial of the OX40 agonist ivuxolimab. The receptors stem from an adult with an advanced solid tumor such as melanoma, head and neck, liver or kidney cancer. Both conserved end residues are part of each CDR3. A D gene is named only where the DNA matches it firmly. The size entry is marked missing in some rows and otherwise reads once, few, many or a size class.

d_call clone_size j_call v_call cdr3_length cdr3_nt cdr3_aa
TRBD1 NA TRBJ2-1 TRBV11-2 15 TGTGCCAGCAGCTTAAACCAGGGGGCCCTGAATGAGCAGTTCTTC CASSLNQGALNEQFF
TRBD1 once TRBJ1-2 TRBV6-6 14 TGTGCCAGCAGACGACAGGGCCTGAACTATGGCTACACCTTC CASRRQGLNYGYTF
TRBD1 few TRBJ1-5 TRBV27 18 TGTGCCAGCAGCCCCTCTCGGACAGGGGGCGAGGGCAATCAGCCCCAGCATTTT CASSPSRTGGEGNQPQHF
TRBD2 NA TRBJ2-1 TRBV9 15 TGTGCCAGCAGCGTAGCAGGGCGGGAGGGCAATGAGCAGTTCTTC CASSVAGREGNEQFF
TRBD2 NA TRBJ2-3 TRBV5-4 16 TGTGCCAGCAGCGCTGGGACTAGCGGGAGTACAGATACGCAGTATTTT CASSAGTSGSTDTQYF
TRBD1 once TRBJ1-2 TRBV5-1 14 TGCGCCAGCAGGACAGCAGGGGGCGGGGATGGCTACACCTTC CASRTAGGGDGYTF
NA NA TRBJ2-5 TRBV9 14 TGTGCCAGCAGCGTAGGCCCGGCCCAAGAGACCCAGTACTTC CASSVGPAQETQYF
TRBD2 NA TRBJ2-7 TRBV2 15 TGTGCCAGCAGTGAATCGGCGGGAGGGATCTACGAGCAGTACTTC CASSESAGGIYEQYF
NA NA TRBJ2-3 TRBV4-2 14 TGTGCCAGCAGCCAAGCTTGGAGCACAGATACGCAGTATTTT CASSQAWSTDTQYF
TRBD2 NA TRBJ2-5 TRBV30 16 TGTGCCTGGAGTGCCGGGACTAGCGGAGTCCAAGAGACCCAGTACTTC CAWSAGTSGVQETQYF
NA once TRBJ2-2 TRBV4-3 16 TGCGCCACCCCATCCGACAGGAGAAATAACACCGGGGAGCTGTTTTTT CATPSDRRNNTGELFF
TRBD1 NA TRBJ1-1 TRBV18 14 TGTGCCAGCTCACCAAACAGGGGGCAAACTGAAGCTTTCTTT CASSPNRGQTEAFF
NA NA TRBJ2-7 TRBV7-2 19 TGTGCCAGCAGCTTAGATCGGGCTCCGGGGCGGACATTAACCTACGAGCAGTACTTC CASSLDRAPGRTLTYEQYF
NA once TRBJ1-4 TRBV5-1 14 TGCGCCAGCAGCCCCGACGGGGGCGCGGAAAAACTGTTTTTT CASSPDGGAEKLFF
TRBD1 once TRBJ2-3 TRBV11-2 14 TGTGCCAGCAGCCCGGGACAGGGCACAGATACGCAGTATTTT CASSPGQGTDTQYF
TRBD2 NA TRBJ2-1 TRBV5-1 14 TGCGCCAGCAGCGGACTAGCGATGGGCAATGAGCAGTTCTTC CASSGLAMGNEQFF
NA NA TRBJ1-2 TRBV19 14 TGTGCCAGTAGTATAGGCCAGCACAACTATGGCTACACCTTC CASSIGQHNYGYTF
TRBD1 once TRBJ2-3 TRBV30 15 TGTGCCTGGAGTATCGCACAGGGGATCACAGATACGCAGTATTTT CAWSIAQGITDTQYF
TRBD2 NA TRBJ2-3 TRBV7-8 15 TGTGCCAGCAGCTTGGGGCTAGCGGGAGTAGATACGCAGTATTTT CASSLGLAGVDTQYF
NA NA TRBJ2-1 TRBV7-6 18 TGTGCCAGCAGCTTAGAGGGCTTTACGGGAGACTCCTACAATGAGCAGTTCTTC CASSLEGFTGDSYNEQFF
TRBD2 few TRBJ2-3 TRBV4-3 15 TGCGCCAGCGCTGGACTAGCGGGAGGGCCTGATACGCAGTATTTT CASAGLAGGPDTQYF
TRBD1 NA TRBJ1-5 TRBV28 14 TGTGCCAGCAGTTTCCGACAGGGGGGCCAGCCCCAGCATTTT CASSFRQGGQPQHF
NA NA TRBJ2-7 TRBV5-1 14 TGCGCCAGCAGCGTCTCCGGCCTCTCCTACGAGCAGTACTTC CASSVSGLSYEQYF
NA NA TRBJ1-3 TRBV6-6 16 TGTGCCAGCAGTTCCGGGTCGGAGGGGACTGGAAACACCATATATTTT CASSSGSEGTGNTIYF
NA NA TRBJ1-2 TRBV7-8 11 TGTGCCAGCAGCCCCGCCAGGGGCTACACCTTC CASSPARGYTF
NA NA TRBJ2-7 TRBV7-8 16 TGTGCCAGCAGTCGACGCCCCACCATGGGCTCCTACGAGCAGTACTTC CASSRRPTMGSYEQYF
NA NA TRBJ2-6 TRBV2 14 TGTGCCAGCAGGGACAGCTCTGGGGCCAACGTCCTGACTTTC CASRDSSGANVLTF